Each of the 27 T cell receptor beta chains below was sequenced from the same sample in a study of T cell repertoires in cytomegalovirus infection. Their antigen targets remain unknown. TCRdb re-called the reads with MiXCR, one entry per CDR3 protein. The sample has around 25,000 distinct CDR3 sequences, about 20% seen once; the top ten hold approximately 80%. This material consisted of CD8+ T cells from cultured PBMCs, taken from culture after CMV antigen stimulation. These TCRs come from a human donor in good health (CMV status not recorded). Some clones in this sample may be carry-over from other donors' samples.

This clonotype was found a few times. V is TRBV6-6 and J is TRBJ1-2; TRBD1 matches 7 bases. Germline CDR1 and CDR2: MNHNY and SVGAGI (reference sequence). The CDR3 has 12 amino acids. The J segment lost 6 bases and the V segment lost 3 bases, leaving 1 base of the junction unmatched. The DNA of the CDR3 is TGTGCCAGCAGTTATGGACAGGATGGCTACACCTTC. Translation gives CASSYGQDGYTF.

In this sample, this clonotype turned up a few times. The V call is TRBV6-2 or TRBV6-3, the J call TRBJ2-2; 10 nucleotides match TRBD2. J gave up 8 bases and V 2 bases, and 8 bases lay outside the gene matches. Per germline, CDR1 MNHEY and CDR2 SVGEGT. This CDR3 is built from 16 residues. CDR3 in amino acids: CASSYELAGVGGELFF. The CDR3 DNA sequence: TGTGCCAGCAGTTACGAGCTAGCGGGAGTTGGTGGGGAGCTGTTTTTT.

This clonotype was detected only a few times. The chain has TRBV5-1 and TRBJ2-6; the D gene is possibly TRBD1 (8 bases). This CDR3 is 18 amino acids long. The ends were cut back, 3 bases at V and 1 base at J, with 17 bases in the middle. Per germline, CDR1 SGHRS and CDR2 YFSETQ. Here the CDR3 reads CASSSLNRGGSGANVLTF. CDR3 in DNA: TGCGCCAGCAGCTCGTTAAACAGGGGGGGATCTGGGGCCAACGTCCTGACTTTC.

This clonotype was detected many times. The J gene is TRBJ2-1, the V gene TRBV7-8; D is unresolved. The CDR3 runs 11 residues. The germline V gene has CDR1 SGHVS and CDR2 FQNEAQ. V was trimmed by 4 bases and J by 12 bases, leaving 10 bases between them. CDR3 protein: CASSSFTGQFF. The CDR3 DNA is TGTGCCAGCAGCTCCTTCACCGGGCAGTTCTTC.

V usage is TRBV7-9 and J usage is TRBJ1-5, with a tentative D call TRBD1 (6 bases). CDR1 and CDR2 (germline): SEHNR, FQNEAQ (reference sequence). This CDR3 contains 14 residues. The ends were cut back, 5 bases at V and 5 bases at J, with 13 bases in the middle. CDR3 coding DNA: TGTGCCAGCAGCGCCGAGGGGGGGTATCAGCCCCAGCATTTT. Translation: CASSAEGGYQPQHF.

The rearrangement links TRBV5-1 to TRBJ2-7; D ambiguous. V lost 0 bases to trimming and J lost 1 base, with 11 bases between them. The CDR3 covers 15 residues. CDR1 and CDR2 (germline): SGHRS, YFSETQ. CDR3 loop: CASSLGLGLSYEQYF. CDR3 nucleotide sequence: TGCGCCAGCAGCTTGGGTTTGGGGTTGTCCTACGAGCAGTACTTC.

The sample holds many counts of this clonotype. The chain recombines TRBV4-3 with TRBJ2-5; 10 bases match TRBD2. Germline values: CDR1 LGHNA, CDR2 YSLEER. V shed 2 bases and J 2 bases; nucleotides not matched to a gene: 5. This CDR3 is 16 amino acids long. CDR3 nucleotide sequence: TGCGCCAGCAGCCAAAGCGGGGGGGCCGGGCAAGAGACCCAGTACTTC. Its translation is CASSQSGGAGQETQYF.

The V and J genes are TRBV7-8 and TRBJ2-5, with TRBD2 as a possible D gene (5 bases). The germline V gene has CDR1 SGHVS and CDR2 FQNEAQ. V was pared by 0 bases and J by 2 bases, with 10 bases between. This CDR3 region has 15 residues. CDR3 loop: CASSLARRGQETQYF. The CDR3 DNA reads TGTGCCAGCAGCTTAGCTAGGAGAGGGCAAGAGACCCAGTACTTC.

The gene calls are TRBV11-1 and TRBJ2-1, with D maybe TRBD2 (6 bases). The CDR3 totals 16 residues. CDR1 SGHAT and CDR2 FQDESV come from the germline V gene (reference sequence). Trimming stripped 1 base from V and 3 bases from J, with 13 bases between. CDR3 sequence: CASSLGGVGHYNEQFF. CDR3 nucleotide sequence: TGTGCCAGCAGCTTAGGGGGGGTGGGGCACTACAATGAGCAGTTCTTC.

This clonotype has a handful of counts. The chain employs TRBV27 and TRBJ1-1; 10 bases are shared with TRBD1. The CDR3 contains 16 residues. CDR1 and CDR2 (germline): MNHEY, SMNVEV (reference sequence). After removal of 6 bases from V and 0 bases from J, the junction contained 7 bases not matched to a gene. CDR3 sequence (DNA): TGTGCCAGCAGAAGGGACAGGGGAGTACTGAACACTGAAGCTTTCTTT. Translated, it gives CASRRDRGVLNTEAFF.

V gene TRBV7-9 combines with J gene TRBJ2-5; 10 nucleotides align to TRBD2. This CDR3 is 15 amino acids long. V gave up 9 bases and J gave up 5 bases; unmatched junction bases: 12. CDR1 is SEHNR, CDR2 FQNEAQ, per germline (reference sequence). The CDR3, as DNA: TGTGCCAGTTTCAACCTAGCGGGAGCAGGGGAGACCCAGTACTTC. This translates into CASFNLAGAGETQYF.

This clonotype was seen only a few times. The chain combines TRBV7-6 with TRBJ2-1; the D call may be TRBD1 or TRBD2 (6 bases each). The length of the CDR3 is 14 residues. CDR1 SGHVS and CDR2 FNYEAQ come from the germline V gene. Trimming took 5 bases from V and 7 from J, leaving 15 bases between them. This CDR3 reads CASSRRAGTNEQFF. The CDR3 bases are TGTGCCAGCAGCCGGAGGGCAGGGACAAATGAGCAGTTCTTC.

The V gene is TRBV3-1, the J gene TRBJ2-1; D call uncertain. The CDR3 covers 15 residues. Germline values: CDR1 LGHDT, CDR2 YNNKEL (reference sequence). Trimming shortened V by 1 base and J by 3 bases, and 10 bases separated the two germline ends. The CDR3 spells CASSQGMGGYNEQFF. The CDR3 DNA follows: TGTGCCAGCAGCCAAGGTATGGGCGGCTACAATGAGCAGTTCTTC.

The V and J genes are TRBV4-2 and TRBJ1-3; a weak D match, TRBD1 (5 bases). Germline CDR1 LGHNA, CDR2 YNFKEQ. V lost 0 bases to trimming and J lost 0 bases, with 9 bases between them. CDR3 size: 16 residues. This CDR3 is CASSQDLGGSGNTIYF. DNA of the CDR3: TGTGCCAGCAGCCAAGATCTGGGGGGCTCTGGAAACACCATATATTTT.

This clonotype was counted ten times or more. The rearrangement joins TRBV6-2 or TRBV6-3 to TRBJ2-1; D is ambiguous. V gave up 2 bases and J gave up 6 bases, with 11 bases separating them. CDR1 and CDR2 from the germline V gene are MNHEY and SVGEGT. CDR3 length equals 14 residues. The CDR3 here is CASSYDSSSNEQFF. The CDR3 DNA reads TGTGCCAGCAGTTACGACTCCTCGTCCAATGAGCAGTTCTTC.

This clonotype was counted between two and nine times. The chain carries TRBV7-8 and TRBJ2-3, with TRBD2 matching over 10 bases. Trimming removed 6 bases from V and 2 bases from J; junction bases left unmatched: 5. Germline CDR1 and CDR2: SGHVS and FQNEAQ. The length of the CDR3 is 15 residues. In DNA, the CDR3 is TGTGCCAGCAGGTGGACTAGCGGACCCACAGATACGCAGTATTTT. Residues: CASRWTSGPTDTQYF.

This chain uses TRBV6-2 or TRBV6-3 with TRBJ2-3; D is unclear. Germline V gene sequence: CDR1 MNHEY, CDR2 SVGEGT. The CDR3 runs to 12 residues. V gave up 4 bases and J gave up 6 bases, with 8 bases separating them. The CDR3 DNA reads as TGTGCCAGCAGTTTTGCCCCGGATACGCAGTATTTT. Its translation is CASSFAPDTQYF.

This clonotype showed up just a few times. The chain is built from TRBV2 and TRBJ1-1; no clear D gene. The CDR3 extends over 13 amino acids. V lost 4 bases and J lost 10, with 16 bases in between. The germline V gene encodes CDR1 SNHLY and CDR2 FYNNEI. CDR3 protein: CASSGSMVLGAFF. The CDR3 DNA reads TGTGCCAGCAGTGGATCGATGGTCCTTGGAGCTTTCTTT.

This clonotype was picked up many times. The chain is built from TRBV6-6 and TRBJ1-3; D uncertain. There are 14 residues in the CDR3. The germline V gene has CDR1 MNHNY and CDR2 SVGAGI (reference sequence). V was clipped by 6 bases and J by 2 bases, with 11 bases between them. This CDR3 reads CASSPFGTGNTIYF. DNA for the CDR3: TGTGCCAGCAGCCCGTTTGGGACTGGAAACACCATATATTTT.

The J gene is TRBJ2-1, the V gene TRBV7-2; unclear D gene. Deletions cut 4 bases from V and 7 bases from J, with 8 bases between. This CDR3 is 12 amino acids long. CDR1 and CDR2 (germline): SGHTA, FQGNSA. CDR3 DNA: TGTGCCAGCAGCTCCCACCAGAATGAGCAGTTCTTC. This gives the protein CASSSHQNEQFF.

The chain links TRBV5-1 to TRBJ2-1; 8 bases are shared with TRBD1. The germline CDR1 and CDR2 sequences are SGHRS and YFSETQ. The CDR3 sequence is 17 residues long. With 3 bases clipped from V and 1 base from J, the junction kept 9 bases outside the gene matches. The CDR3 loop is CASSWPQTGASYNEQFF. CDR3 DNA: TGCGCCAGCAGCTGGCCGCAGACAGGGGCTTCCTACAATGAGCAGTTCTTC.

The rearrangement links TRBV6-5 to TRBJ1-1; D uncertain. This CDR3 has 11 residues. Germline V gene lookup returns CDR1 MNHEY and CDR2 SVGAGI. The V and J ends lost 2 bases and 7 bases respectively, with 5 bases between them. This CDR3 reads CASSYPDEAFF. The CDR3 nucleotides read TGTGCCAGCAGTTACCCCGATGAAGCTTTCTTT.

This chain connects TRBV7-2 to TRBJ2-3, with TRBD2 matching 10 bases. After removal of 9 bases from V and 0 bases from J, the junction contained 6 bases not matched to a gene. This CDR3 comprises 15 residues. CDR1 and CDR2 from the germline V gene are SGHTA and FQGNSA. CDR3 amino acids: CASSGSGRSTDTQYF. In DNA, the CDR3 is TGTGCCAGTTCCGGTAGCGGGAGGAGCACAGATACGCAGTATTTT.

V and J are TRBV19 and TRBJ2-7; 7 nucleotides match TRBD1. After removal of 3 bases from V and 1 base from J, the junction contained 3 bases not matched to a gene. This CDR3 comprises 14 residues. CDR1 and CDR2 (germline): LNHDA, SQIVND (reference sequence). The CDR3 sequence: CASSMMGQSYEQYF. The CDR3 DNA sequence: TGTGCCAGTAGTATGATGGGACAGTCCTACGAGCAGTACTTC.

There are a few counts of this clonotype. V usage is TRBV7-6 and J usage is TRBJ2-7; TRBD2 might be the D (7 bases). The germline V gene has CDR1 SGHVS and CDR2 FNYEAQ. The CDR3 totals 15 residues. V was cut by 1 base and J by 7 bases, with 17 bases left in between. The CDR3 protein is CASSLVAGAQSEQYF. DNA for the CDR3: TGTGCCAGCAGCTTAGTTGCGGGGGCGCAGAGTGAGCAGTACTTC.

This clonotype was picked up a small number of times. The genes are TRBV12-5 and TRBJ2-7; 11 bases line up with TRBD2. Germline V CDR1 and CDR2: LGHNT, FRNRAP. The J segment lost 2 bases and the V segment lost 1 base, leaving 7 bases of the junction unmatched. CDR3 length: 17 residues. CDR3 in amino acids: CASGLGPSGGFPYEQYF. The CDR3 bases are TGTGCTAGTGGTTTGGGACCTAGCGGGGGGTTCCCCTACGAGCAGTACTTC.

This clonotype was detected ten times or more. The CDR3 spells CASSLNNGRGNEKLFF. The CDR3, as DNA: TGTGCCAGCAGCTTAAATAATGGGAGGGGGAATGAAAAACTGTTTTTT. The chain couples TRBV7-2 to TRBJ1-4; tentative D call: TRBD1 (6 bases). Trimming took 2 bases from V and 5 from J, leaving 15 bases between them. This CDR3 spans 16 amino acids. Germline V gives CDR1 SGHTA, CDR2 FQGNSA.